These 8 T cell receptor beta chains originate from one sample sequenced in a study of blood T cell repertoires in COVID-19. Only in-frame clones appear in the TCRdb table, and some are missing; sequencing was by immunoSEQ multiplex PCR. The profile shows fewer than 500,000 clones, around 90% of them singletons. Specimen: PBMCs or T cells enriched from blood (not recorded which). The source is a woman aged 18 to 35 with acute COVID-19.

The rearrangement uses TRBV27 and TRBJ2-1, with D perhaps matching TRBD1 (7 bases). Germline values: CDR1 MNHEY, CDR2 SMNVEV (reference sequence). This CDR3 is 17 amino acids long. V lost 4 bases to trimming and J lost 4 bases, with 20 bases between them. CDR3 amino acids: CASSSPRSGGSYNEQFF. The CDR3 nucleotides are TGTGCCAGCAGTTCCCCCCGGTCAGGGGGGAGTTACAATGAGCAGTTCTTC.

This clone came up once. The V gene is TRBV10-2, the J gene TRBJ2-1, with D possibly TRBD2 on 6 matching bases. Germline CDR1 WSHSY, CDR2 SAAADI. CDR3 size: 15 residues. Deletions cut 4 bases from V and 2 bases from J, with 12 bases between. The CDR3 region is CASSVGSGTYNEQFF. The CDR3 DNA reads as TGCGCCAGCAGTGTAGGTAGCGGAACCTACAATGAGCAGTTCTTC.

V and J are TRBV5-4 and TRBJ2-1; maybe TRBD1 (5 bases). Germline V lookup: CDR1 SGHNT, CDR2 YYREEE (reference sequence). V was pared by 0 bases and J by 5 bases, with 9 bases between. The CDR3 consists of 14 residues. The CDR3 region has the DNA TGTGCCAGCAGCTTGGGGGGCCAAGACAATGAGCAGTTCTTC. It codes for CASSLGGQDNEQFF.

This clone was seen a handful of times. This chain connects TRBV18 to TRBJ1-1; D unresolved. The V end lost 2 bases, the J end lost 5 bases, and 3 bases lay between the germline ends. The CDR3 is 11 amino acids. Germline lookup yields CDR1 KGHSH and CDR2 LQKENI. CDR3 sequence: CASSPVTEAFF. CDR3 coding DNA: TGTGCCAGCTCACCAGTAACTGAAGCTTTCTTT.

In nucleotides, the CDR3 is TGTGCCAGCTCACCACTGAAGGGGCCGGCTAATGAAAAACTGTTTTTT. Protein product: CASSPLKGPANEKLFF. This chain joins TRBV18 and TRBJ1-4; D perhaps matches TRBD1 (5 bases). This CDR3 is built from 16 residues. Germline loops: CDR1 KGHSH, CDR2 LQKENI. V gave up 1 base and J gave up 3 bases, with 12 bases separating them.

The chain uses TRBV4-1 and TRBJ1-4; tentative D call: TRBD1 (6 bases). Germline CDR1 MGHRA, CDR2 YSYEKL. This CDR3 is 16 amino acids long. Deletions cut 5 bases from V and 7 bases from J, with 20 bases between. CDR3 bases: TGCGCCAGCAGCGACTACCAAACAGGGTTGAGTGAAAAACTGTTTTTT. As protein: CASSDYQTGLSEKLFF.

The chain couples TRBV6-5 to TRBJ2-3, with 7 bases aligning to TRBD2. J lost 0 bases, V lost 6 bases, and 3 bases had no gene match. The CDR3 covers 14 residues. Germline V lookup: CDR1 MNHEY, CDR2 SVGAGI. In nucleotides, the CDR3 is TGTGCCAGCAGCTTGACTAGCAGCACAGATACGCAGTATTTT. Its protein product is CASSLTSSTDTQYF.

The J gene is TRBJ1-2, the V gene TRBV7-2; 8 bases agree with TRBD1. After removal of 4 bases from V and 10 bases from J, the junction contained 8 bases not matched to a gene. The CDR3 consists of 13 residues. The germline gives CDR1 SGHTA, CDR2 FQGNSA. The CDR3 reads CASSSGDRPNYTF. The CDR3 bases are TGTGCCAGCAGCTCGGGGGACAGGCCAAACTACACCTTC. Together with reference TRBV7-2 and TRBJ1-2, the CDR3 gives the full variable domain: GAGVSQSPSNKVTEKGKDVELRCDPISGHTALYWYRQSLGQGLEFLIYFQGNSAPDKSGLPSDRFSAERTGGSVSTLTIQRTQQEDSAVYLCASSSGDRPNYTFGSGTRLTVV.